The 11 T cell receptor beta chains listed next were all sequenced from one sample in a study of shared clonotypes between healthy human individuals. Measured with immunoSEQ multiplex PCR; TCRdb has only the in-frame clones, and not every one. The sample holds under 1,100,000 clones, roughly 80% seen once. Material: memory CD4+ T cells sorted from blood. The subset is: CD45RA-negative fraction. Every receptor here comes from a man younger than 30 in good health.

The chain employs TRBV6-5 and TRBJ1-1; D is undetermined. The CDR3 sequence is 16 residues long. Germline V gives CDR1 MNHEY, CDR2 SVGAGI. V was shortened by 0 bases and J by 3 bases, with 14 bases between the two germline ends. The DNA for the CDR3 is TGTGCCAGCAGTTACTCGAGGCCAACTCGGTACACTGAAGCTTTCTTT. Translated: CASSYSRPTRYTEAFF.

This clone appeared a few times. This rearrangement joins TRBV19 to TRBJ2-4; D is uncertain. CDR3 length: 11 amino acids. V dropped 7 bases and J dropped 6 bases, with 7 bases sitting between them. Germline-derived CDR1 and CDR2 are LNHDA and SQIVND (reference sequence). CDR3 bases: TGTGCCAGTAAGATGGGAAACATTCAGTACTTC. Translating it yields CASKMGNIQYF.

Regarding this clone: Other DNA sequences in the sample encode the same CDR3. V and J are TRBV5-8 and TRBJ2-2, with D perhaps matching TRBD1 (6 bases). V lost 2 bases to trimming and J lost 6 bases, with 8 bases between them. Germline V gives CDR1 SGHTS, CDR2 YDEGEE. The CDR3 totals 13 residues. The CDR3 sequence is CASSLQGPGELFF. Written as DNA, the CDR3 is TGTGCCAGCAGCTTACAGGGTCCCGGGGAGCTGTTTTTT.

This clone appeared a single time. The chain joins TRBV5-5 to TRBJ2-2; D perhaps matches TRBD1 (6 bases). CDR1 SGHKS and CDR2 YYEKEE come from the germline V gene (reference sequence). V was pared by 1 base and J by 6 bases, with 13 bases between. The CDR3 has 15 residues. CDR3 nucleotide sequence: TGTGCCAGCAGCTTGTATAAAGGGGGAGCCGGGGAGCTGTTTTTT. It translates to CASSLYKGGAGELFF.

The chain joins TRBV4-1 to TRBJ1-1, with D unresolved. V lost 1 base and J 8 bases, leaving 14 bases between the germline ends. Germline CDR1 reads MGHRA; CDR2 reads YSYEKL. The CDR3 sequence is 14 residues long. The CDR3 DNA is TGCGCCAGCAGCCAAGTTCCGCAAGGGAACGAAGCTTTCTTT. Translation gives CASSQVPQGNEAFF.

For the CDR3, the DNA is TGTGCCAGCAGCTTTGGACAGGAGGGCGAGCAGTACTTC. It specifies CASSFGQEGEQYF. The genes are TRBV7-6 and TRBJ2-7; TRBD1 is a possible D gene (7 bases). CDR1 SGHVS and CDR2 FNYEAQ come from the germline V gene. The CDR3 runs to 13 residues. Trimming took 3 bases from V and 6 from J, leaving 12 bases between them.

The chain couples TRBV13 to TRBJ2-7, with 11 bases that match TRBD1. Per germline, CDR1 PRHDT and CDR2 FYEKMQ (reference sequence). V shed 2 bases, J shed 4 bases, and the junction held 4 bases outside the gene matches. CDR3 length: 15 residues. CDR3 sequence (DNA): TGTGCCAGCAGCTTACCCGGGACAGGGGGGTACGAGCAGTACTTC. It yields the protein CASSLPGTGGYEQYF.

The DNA of the CDR3 is TGTGCCAGCACCAATTACGGGATCGATGGCTACACCTTC. Its translation: CASTNYGIDGYTF. This chain joins TRBV5-6 and TRBJ1-2, with no clear D. V gave up 6 bases and J gave up 6 bases, with 15 bases separating them. CDR1 is SGHDT, CDR2 YYEEEE, per germline. CDR3 length: 13 amino acids.

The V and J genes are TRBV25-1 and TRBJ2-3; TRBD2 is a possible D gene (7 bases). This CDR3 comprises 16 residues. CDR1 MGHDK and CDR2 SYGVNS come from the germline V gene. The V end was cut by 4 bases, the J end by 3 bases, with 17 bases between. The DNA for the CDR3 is TGTGCCAGCAGTGCCCCGGGGGCGGGAGCGACAGATACGCAGTATTTT. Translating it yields CASSAPGAGATDTQYF.

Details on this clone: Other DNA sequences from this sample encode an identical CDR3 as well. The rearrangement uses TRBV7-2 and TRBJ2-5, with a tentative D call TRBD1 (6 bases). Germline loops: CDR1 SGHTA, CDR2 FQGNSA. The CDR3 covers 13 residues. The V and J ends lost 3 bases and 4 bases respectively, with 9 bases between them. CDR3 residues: CASSLGAAETQYF. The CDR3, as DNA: TGTGCCAGCAGCTTGGGGGCGGCAGAGACCCAGTACTTC.

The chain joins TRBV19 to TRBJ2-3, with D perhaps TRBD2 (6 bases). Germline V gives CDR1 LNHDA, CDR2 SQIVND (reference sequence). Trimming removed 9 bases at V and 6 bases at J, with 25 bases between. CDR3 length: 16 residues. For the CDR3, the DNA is TGTGCCAGCAGCGGAAGTGTTAGCAGGAGGGACGATACGCAGTATTTT. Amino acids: CASSGSVSRRDDTQYF.